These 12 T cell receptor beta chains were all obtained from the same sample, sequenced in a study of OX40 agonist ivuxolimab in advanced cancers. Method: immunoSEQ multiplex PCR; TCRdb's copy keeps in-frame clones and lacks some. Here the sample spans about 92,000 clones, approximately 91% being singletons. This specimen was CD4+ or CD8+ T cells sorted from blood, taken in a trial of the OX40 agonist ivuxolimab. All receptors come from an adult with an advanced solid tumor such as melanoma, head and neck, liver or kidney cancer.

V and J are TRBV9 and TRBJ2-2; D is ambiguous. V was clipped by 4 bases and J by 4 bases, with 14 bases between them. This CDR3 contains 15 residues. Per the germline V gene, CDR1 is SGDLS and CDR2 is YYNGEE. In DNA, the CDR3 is TGTGCCAGCAGCCCATCAGAATGGGGCACCGGGGAGCTGTTTTTT. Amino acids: CASSPSEWGTGELFF.

For the CDR3, the DNA is TGTGCCGCCCAGGGGGCAGGGACAGCGACCACTGAAGCTTTCTTT. Translated: CAAQGAGTATTEAFF. The V call is TRBV28, the J call TRBJ1-1; 8 bases align to TRBD1. Germline lookup yields CDR1 MDHEN and CDR2 SYDVKM. V lost 11 bases, J lost 4 bases, and 15 bases stayed unmatched. The CDR3 has 15 amino acids.

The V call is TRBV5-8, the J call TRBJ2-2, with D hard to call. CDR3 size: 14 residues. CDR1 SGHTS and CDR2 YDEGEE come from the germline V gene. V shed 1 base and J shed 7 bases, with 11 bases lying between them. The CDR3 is CASSLRAVGGELFF. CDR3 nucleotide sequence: TGTGCCAGCAGCTTGCGGGCAGTAGGCGGGGAGCTGTTTTTT.

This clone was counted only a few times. The CDR3 nucleotides are TGTGCCAGCAGTGCTAGACAGCCCCAGCATTTT. Protein sequence: CASSARQPQHF. V and J are TRBV28 and TRBJ1-5, with unresolved D. The CDR3 has 11 amino acids. Trimming took 5 bases from V and 7 from J, leaving 6 bases between them. Per the germline V gene, CDR1 is MDHEN and CDR2 is SYDVKM.

CDR3 region: CASSKGSGFDTGELFF. CDR3 nucleotides: TGTGCCAGCAGCAAAGGTAGCGGGTTCGACACCGGGGAGCTGTTTTTT. The chain combines TRBV5-5 with TRBJ2-2, with 7 bases aligning to TRBD2. Trimming cost V 4 bases and J 3 bases; bases outside gene matches: 9. The CDR3 contains 16 residues. Germline CDR1 SGHKS, CDR2 YYEKEE (reference sequence). Filled out from reference TRBV5-5 and TRBJ2-2, the complete variable domain reads DAGVTQSPTHLIKTRGQQVTLRCSPISGHKSVSWYQQVLGQGPQFIFQYYEKEERGRGNFPDRFSARQFPNYSSELNVNALLLGDSALYLCASSKGSGFDTGELFFGEGSRLTVL.

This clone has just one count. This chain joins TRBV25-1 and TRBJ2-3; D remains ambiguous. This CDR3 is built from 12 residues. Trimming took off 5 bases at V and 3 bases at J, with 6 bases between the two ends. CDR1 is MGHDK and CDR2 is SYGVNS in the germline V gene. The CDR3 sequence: CASSRPTDTQYF. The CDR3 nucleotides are TGTGCCAGCAGTCGTCCGACAGATACGCAGTATTTT.

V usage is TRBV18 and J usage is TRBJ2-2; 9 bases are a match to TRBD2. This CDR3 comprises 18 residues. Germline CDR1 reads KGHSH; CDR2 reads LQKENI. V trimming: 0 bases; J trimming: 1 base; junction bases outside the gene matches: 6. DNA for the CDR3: TGTGCCAGCTCACCACCGAATAGCGGGAGTTGGAACACCGGGGAGCTGTTTTTT. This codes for CASSPPNSGSWNTGELFF.

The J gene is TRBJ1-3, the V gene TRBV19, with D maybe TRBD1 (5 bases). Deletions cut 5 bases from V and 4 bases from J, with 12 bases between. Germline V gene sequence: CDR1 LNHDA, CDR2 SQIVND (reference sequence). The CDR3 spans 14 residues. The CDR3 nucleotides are TGTGCCAGTAGTGTGCAGGGTCTGGGAAACACCATATATTTT. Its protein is CASSVQGLGNTIYF.

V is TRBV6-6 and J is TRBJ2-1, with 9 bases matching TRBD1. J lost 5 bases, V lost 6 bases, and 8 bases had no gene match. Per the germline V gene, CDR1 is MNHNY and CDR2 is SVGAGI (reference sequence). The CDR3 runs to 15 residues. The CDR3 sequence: CASSRPGQGNNEQFF. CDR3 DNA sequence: TGTGCCAGCAGCCGACCGGGACAGGGAAACAATGAGCAGTTCTTC.

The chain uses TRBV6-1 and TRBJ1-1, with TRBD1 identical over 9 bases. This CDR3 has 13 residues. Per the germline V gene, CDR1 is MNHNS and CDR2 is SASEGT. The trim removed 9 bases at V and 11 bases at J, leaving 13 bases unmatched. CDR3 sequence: CASTIPGQGVAFF. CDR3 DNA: TGTGCCAGTACGATACCGGGACAGGGTGTGGCTTTCTTT.

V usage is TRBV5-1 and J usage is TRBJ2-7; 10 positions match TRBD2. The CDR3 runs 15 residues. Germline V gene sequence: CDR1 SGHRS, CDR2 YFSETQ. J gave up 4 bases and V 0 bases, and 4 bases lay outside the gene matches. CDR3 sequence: CASSLGGSGRYEQYF. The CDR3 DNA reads TGCGCCAGCAGCTTGGGTGGTAGCGGGAGGTACGAGCAGTACTTC.

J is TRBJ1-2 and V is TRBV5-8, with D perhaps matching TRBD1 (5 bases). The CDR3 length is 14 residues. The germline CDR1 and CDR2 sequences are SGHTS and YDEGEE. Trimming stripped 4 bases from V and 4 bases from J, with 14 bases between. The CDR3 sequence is CASSPQTELYGYTF. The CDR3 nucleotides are TGTGCCAGCAGCCCACAGACAGAACTCTATGGCTACACCTTC.